This TCR beta chain emerged from a study of T cells after yellow fever vaccination (dated by TCRdb to the late 2010s). Some background on the complete study: Libraries from fractions with low cell numbers were prepared with the SMART-Seq v4 Ultra Low Input RNA kit. Blood samples were taken at several timepoints before and after primary and secondary immunization, and bulk PBMC replicates and cell subsets were isolated. To follow T-cell clones before and after both primary and booster YFV17D yellow fever vaccination, bulk TCR alpha and beta repertoires underwent longitudinal sequencing. Two healthy male donors, one aged 18 to 30 and one aged 30 to 39 years, were included in the cohort. The paper as a whole reports these results and caveats: The secondary T-cell response was found to be weaker but faster than the primary response, with a peak reached on day 5 rather than on day 15. Because abundant contaminating clonotypes from the bulk population could be contained in FACS-sorted repertoires, computational filtering was required. Most clones expanded after primary vaccination (almost 98% of CD4 and around nine tenths of CD8) were re-detected after the booster, suggesting that broad memory maintenance occurred. A small share of clonotypes occurred in both CD4 and CD8 compartments, likely arising from convergent recombination. Because only a couple of donors were included in the study, the extent to which the findings can be generalized is limited.

What this sample's treatment or condition label stands for: live attenuated yellow fever vaccine strain. A standard Ficoll-Paque protocol was used to isolate PBMCs from peripheral blood. Dynabeads CD4 and CD8 positive selection kits were used to isolate CD4 and CD8 T-cell fractions. TriZol was used to extract RNA from bulk PBMCs, CD4 and CD8 fractions, and dextramer-positive and dextramer-negative fractions. The reads were generated on an Illumina NovaSeq 6000. TCR cDNA was synthesized by 5'RACE template switching, through which a universal primer site and unique molecular identifiers were introduced. cDNA synthesis was primed from both the TCR alpha and TCR beta constant segments. Library amplification used two PCR steps, and the second PCR step added sample barcodes and sequencing adapters. Libraries were sequenced on Illumina HiSeq 2500 (2x100 bp) or NovaSeq (2x150 bp). Under the source paper's analysis protocol: Reads were demultiplexed and collapsed into UMI consensus sequences with MIGEC, and V(D)J alignment was performed with MiXCR. Vaccine-responding clonotypes were identified with edgeR using replicate PBMC samples, with FDR below 0.01 and a log2 fold change above 5 up to day 15 being required. Each bulk clonotype received a CD4 or CD8 identity based on whether the sequenced CD4 or CD8 repertoire contained that clonotype at higher abundance. The public reads were reanalyzed by TCRdb: fastp trimming at Q25, MiXCR alignment, in-frame beta chains only. Duplicate CDR3 protein sequences are folded into a single record with the most common DNA and genes. TCRdb, not the authors, supplied the V and J calls. Recorded for this sample are 300,000 to 400,000 distinct CDR3 sequences; about 10% of them occurred a single time. The ten most abundant clones make up approximately 3.3% of the sample.

From its cysteine to its phenylalanine, the CDR3 spans 16 amino acids. Just the 48-base CDR3 DNA is kept, in frame starting at base 1. Via the germline V gene, CDR1 is SGHDT and CDR2 YYEEEE. V gives up 1 base and J gives up 2 bases, and the segment between their germline ends measures 13 bases. This clonotype was detected many times. Its antigen target is currently unknown. The record has no base qualities; no much larger clone is one base away. The clonotype originates from a man younger than 35 who received the YFV17D yellow fever vaccine. The V and J segments used are TRBV5-6 and TRBJ2-1; a weak D assignment points to TRBD1 (7 bases agree). Sequencing used CD4+ T cells sorted from PBMCs, obtained 45 days after the yellow fever booster vaccination. CDR3 reads: CASSLRRGRPYNEQFF. The DNA reads as follows: TGTGCCAGCAGCTTGAGGAGGGGGCGCCCCTACAATGAGCAGTTCTTC. The CDR3, completed at both ends by the reference TRBV5-6 and TRBJ2-1 genes, gives the full variable domain DAGVTQSPTHLIKTRGQQVTLRCSPKSGHDTVSWYQQALGQGPQFIFQYYEEEERQRGNFPDRFSGHQFPNYSSELNVNALLLGDSALYLCASSLRRGRPYNEQFFGPGTRLTVL.